The clone carrying this T cell receptor (beta chain) came up a few times. The antigen is not known. This entry belongs to a study of shared clonotypes between healthy human individuals. The CDR3 is 15 amino acids. The ends were cut back, 4 bases at V and 2 bases at J, with 12 bases in the middle. Per the germline V gene, CDR1 is KGHSH and CDR2 is LQKENI. General observations from the study: Across a handful of donors, naive CD4 shared roughly 5.2%, naive CD8 around 4%, memory CD4 more than 2%, memory CD8 0.35% to 0.5%. Rarefaction curves obtained for sorted subsets showed sequencing incomplete despite large depth.

At a deep level, the assay was run. Repertoires were generated with immunoSEQ multiplex PCR, while TCRdb's copy carries only in-frame clones and drops some. The sample carries some 1,100,000 clones, around 78% recorded once. The chain has TRBV18 and TRBJ1-3; maybe TRBD1 (6 bases). The sequence came from a man between 18 and 29 years old in good health. Some clones in this sample may be carry-over from other donors' samples. Specimen: memory CD4+ T cells from PBMCs. Indicated subset: CD45RA-negative fraction. The CDR3 reads CASSQQGVPGNTIYF. In nucleotides, the CDR3 is TGTGCCAGCTCACAACAGGGCGTCCCTGGAAACACCATATATTTT.